A single sample is the source of the 28 T cell receptor beta chains below, sequenced in a study of early T cells in non-severe SARS-CoV-2 infection. Each CDR3 protein is one row after TCRdb ran MiXCR on the 5' RACE reads. Of about 110,000 distinct CDR3 sequences in the sample, around 13% are singletons; the top ten hold around 4.1%. This material consisted of whole blood, taken at baseline. The receptors stem from an adult who was a healthcare worker with PCR-confirmed SARS-CoV-2 infection or an uninfected control (not recorded which).

V usage is TRBV12-3 or TRBV12-4 and J usage is TRBJ2-3, with no clear D. The CDR3 runs to 13 residues. Between the trimmed V and J ends, which lost 6 bases and 1 base, there was a span of 8 bases. This CDR3 is CASSPRGTDTQYF. The CDR3 DNA reads TGTGCCAGCAGCCCTCGGGGCACAGATACGCAGTATTTT.

This clonotype was seen a few times. The chain combines TRBV20-1 with TRBJ2-3; D is uncertain. The CDR3 has 12 amino acids. CDR1 and CDR2 (germline): DFQATT, SNEGSKA (reference sequence). V was trimmed by 2 bases and J by 6 bases, leaving 9 bases between them. CDR3 region: CSARLQPDTQYF. The CDR3 nucleotides read TGCAGTGCTAGACTACAACCTGATACGCAGTATTTT.

The V and J genes are TRBV10-2 and TRBJ2-2, with 11 bases that match TRBD2. This CDR3 spans 15 amino acids. CDR1 is WSHSY, CDR2 SAAADI, per germline. V was pared by 6 bases and J by 3 bases, with 3 bases of the junction left unmatched. The CDR3 DNA reads TGCGCCAGCAGACTAGCGGGAGCTGACACCGGGGAGCTGTTTTTT. It is translated as CASRLAGADTGELFF.

This clonotype has at least ten counts. The chain couples TRBV11-2 to TRBJ1-2, with D unclear. The CDR3 totals 16 residues. The ends were cut back, 3 bases at V and 2 bases at J, with 16 bases in the middle. CDR1 and CDR2 (germline): SGHAT, FQNNGV. The CDR3 DNA reads TGTGCCAGCAGCTTGGCCACTGGGCGGATAAACTATGGCTACACCTTC. Translated: CASSLATGRINYGYTF.

This clonotype has a handful of counts. This chain connects TRBV7-8 to TRBJ1-1; D is uncertain. The CDR3 length is 11 residues. The V gene's germline CDR1 is SGHVS and CDR2 FQNEAQ. The V gene lost 5 bases and the J gene lost 7 bases, with 8 bases spanning the gap. CDR3 nucleotide sequence: TGTGCCAGCAGCGAAAGACGTGAAGCTTTCTTT. This gives the protein CASSERREAFF.

The V and J genes are TRBV3-1 and TRBJ2-1; 8 bases fit TRBD2. The V segment lost 1 base and the J segment 4 bases; nucleotides outside the gene matches: 6. CDR1 and CDR2 (germline): LGHDT, YNNKEL (reference sequence). This CDR3 is built from 16 residues. This CDR3 reads CASSQAPSGPYNEQFF. The DNA for the CDR3 is TGTGCCAGCAGCCAAGCCCCTAGCGGGCCGTACAATGAGCAGTTCTTC.

This clonotype was observed a handful of times. The V gene is TRBV5-1, the J gene TRBJ2-7; D is perhaps TRBD1 or TRBD2 (5 bases each). The V end was cut by 3 bases, the J end by 0 bases, with 13 bases between. CDR3 length: 15 residues. Germline V CDR1 and CDR2: SGHRS, YFSETQ. The CDR3 bases are TGCGCCAGCAGCTCACCCGGGACGGACTCCTACGAGCAGTACTTC. As protein: CASSSPGTDSYEQYF. Full variable domain (remainder filled in from reference TRBV5-1 and TRBJ2-7): KAGVTQTPRYLIKTRGQQVTLSCSPISGHRSVSWYQQTPGQGLQFLFEYFSETQRNKGNFPGRFSGRQFSNSRSEMNVSTLELGDSALYLCASSSPGTDSYEQYFGPGTRLTVT.

The chain carries TRBV7-9 and TRBJ1-6; TRBD1 agrees at 11 bases. Looked up from germline, CDR1 is SEHNR and CDR2 is FQNEAQ (reference sequence). This CDR3 has 16 residues. J gave up 8 bases and V 4 bases, and 7 bases lay outside the gene matches. The CDR3, as DNA: TGTGCCAGCAGCTCACGGACAGGGGGCGTTGATTCACCCCTCCACTTT. This translates into CASSSRTGGVDSPLHF.

This clonotype has a handful of counts. The V and J genes are TRBV30 and TRBJ1-1, with D possibly being TRBD1 (5 bases). V was cut by 2 bases and J by 0 bases, with 7 bases left in between. CDR1 and CDR2 (germline): GTSNPN, SVGIG (reference sequence). There are 13 residues in the CDR3. The CDR3 spells CAWSRTLNTEAFF. In DNA form, the CDR3 reads TGTGCCTGGAGTAGGACACTGAACACTGAAGCTTTCTTT.

As regards this clonotype: The junction departs from germline at one end; a sequencing error may be responsible. This chain joins TRBV2 and TRBJ2-5; TRBD1 matches at 7 bases. Germline CDR1 SNHLY, CDR2 FYNNEI. The length of the CDR3 is 14 residues. The CDR3 region has the DNA TGTGCCAGCAGCCCCAACACCGGGACAGAGAACCAGTACTTC. This gives the protein CASSPNTGTENQYF.

Note on this clonotype: One end of the junction varies from germline; a read error may be responsible. V is TRBV7-9 and J is TRBJ1-1; 7 bases match TRBD1. Germline CDR1 SEHNR, CDR2 FQNEAQ (reference sequence). The CDR3 consists of 14 residues. CDR3 bases: TGTGTCAGCAGCTTCAGGACAGGCCCCACTGAAGCTTTCTTT. Residues: CVSSFRTGPTEAFF.

This chain joins TRBV11-3 and TRBJ2-4; 8 nucleotides align to TRBD2. The CDR3 extends over 15 amino acids. Looked up from germline, CDR1 is SGHNT and CDR2 is YENEEA. J was trimmed by 7 bases and V by 1 base; bases with no gene match: 6. CDR3 region: CASSLGPAGDNIQYF. Written as DNA, the CDR3 is TGTGCCAGCAGCTTAGGGCCAGCGGGGGACAACATTCAGTACTTC.

This clonotype showed up just a few times. The chain combines TRBV19 with TRBJ1-2; no firm D call. Trimming shortened V by 7 bases and J by 6 bases, and 15 bases separated the two germline ends. CDR1 is LNHDA, CDR2 SQIVND, per germline (reference sequence). This CDR3 has 13 residues. The CDR3 DNA sequence: TGTGCCAGTACCCTACGCAACGTGGATGGCTACACCTTC. Encoded protein: CASTLRNVDGYTF.

This clonotype has ten or more counts. The chain has TRBV20-1 and TRBJ2-7, with D possibly being TRBD1 or TRBD2 (5 bases each). V was clipped by 2 bases and J by 2 bases, with 13 bases between them. Germline V gene sequence: CDR1 DFQATT, CDR2 SNEGSKA (reference sequence). CDR3 length equals 14 residues. Here the CDR3 reads CSARWDGGAYEQYF. CDR3 DNA: TGCAGTGCTAGATGGGACGGAGGTGCCTACGAGCAGTACTTC.

The chain employs TRBV6-1 and TRBJ2-7; D is possibly TRBD2 (5 bases). The germline V and J ends were trimmed by 1 base and 6 bases, with 16 bases remaining between them. The germline V gene has CDR1 MNHNS and CDR2 SASEGT. CDR3 length: 15 amino acids. The CDR3 region has the DNA TGTGCCAGCAGTGAAGTCGGGCTAGCTACATCCGAGCAGTACTTC. This translates into CASSEVGLATSEQYF.

There are a few counts of this clonotype. The gene calls are TRBV27 and TRBJ2-3, with 9 nucleotides matching TRBD1. Unmatched junction bases numbered 11, after V lost 10 bases and J lost 0 bases. The CDR3 has 16 amino acids. Looked up from germline, CDR1 is MNHEY and CDR2 is SMNVEV (reference sequence). The CDR3 DNA is TGTGCCACCCAGGACAGGGGCCTTCTTAGCACAGATACGCAGTATTTT. It is translated as CATQDRGLLSTDTQYF.

This rearrangement joins TRBV14 to TRBJ1-1; D remains ambiguous. Trimming took 0 bases from V and 7 from J, leaving 12 bases between them. The CDR3 length is 14 residues. Per the germline V gene, CDR1 is SGHDN and CDR2 is FVKESK. CDR3 residues: CASSQDSRTGEAFF. The DNA of the CDR3 is TGTGCCAGCAGCCAAGATAGTCGGACCGGTGAAGCTTTCTTT. Combining the CDR3 with reference TRBV14 and TRBJ1-1 gives the whole variable domain EAGVTQFPSHSVIEKGQTVTLRCDPISGHDNLYWYRRVMGKEIKFLLHFVKESKQDESGMPNNRFLAERTGGTYSTLKVQPAELEDSGVYFCASSQDSRTGEAFFGQGTRLTVV.

A few counts support this clonotype. The chain combines TRBV11-2 with TRBJ2-1; D is uncertain. Trimming stripped 2 bases from V and 0 bases from J, with 11 bases between. CDR3 size: 16 residues. Germline V lookup: CDR1 SGHAT, CDR2 FQNNGV. Here the CDR3 DNA reads TGTGCCAGCAGCTTACGCGGTCTAACCTCCTACAATGAGCAGTTCTTC. This gives the protein CASSLRGLTSYNEQFF.

The V gene is TRBV12-3 or TRBV12-4, the J gene TRBJ2-1; D is possibly TRBD1 (6 bases). The CDR3 is 13 residues long. Trimming shortened V by 6 bases and J by 6 bases, and 12 bases separated the two germline ends. The CDR3 coding sequence is TGTGCCAGCAGGGCCAGGGGTACCAATGAGCAGTTCTTC. Encoded protein: CASRARGTNEQFF.

This clonotype has more than one count but fewer than ten. The chain has TRBV20-1 and TRBJ2-7; 7 bases align to TRBD1. The CDR3 contains 12 residues. Per germline, CDR1 DFQATT and CDR2 SNEGSKA (reference sequence). V dropped 5 bases and J dropped 2; count of bases not matched to a gene: 3. CDR3 sequence reads: CSASTGPYEQYF. CDR3 DNA: TGCAGTGCTTCGACAGGGCCCTACGAGCAGTACTTC.

This clonotype was counted only a few times. The chain combines TRBV20-1 with TRBJ1-1, with 9 nucleotides matching TRBD1. Germline V gene sequence: CDR1 DFQATT, CDR2 SNEGSKA (reference sequence). V dropped 3 bases and J dropped 1; count of bases not matched to a gene: 6. The CDR3 length is 15 residues. The CDR3: CSASSPGQGNTEAFF. In DNA form, the CDR3 reads TGCAGTGCTAGTAGTCCGGGACAGGGGAACACTGAAGCTTTCTTT.

J is TRBJ1-2 and V is TRBV24-1, with D unclear. This CDR3 has 15 residues. Germline values: CDR1 KGHDR, CDR2 SFDVKD. V lost 0 bases, J lost 2 bases, and 9 bases lay in between. The CDR3, as DNA: TGTGCCACCAGTGATTTGAAGCGGGGAAACTATGGCTACACCTTC. Encoded protein: CATSDLKRGNYGYTF.

The chain couples TRBV20-1 to TRBJ1-1; a weak D match, TRBD1 (5 bases). CDR1 and CDR2 (germline): DFQATT, SNEGSKA (reference sequence). This CDR3 region has 13 residues. V lost 6 bases to trimming and J lost 5 bases, with 16 bases between them. DNA for the CDR3: TGCAGTGCCCCACGGACGGGGGAAACTGAAGCTTTCTTT. This codes for CSAPRTGETEAFF.

Points on this clonotype: Germline is not matched at one junction end, which may reflect a read error. The V and J genes are TRBV5-1 and TRBJ2-1; 10 bases fit TRBD2. Germline V gene sequence: CDR1 SGHRS, CDR2 YFSETQ. The CDR3 is 14 residues long. The CDR3 DNA reads as TGCGCCAGCAGTCTTCGGACTAGCGGTAATGAGCAGTTTTTC. Translating gives CASSLRTSGNEQFF. The variable domain in full, completed from reference TRBV5-1 and TRBJ2-1, reads KAGVTQTPRYLIKTRGQQVTLSCSPISGHRSVSWYQQTPGQGLQFLFEYFSETQRNKGNFPGRFSGRQFSNSRSEMNVSTLELGDSALYLCASSLRTSGNEQFFGPGTRLTVL.

This clonotype came up a few times. The rearrangement joins TRBV20-1 to TRBJ1-2; D is unclear. The ends were cut back, 7 bases at V and 3 bases at J, with 15 bases in the middle. Germline values: CDR1 DFQATT, CDR2 SNEGSKA (reference sequence). The CDR3 extends over 13 amino acids. The CDR3 nucleotides are TGCAGTGTTTACAGCGTAACTTACTATGGCTACACCTTC. Translated: CSVYSVTYYGYTF.

This chain links TRBV5-4 with TRBJ2-7, with TRBD2 matching over 11 bases. J gave up 2 bases and V 4 bases, and 8 bases lay outside the gene matches. Germline CDR1 is SGHNT and CDR2 is YYREEE (reference sequence). CDR3 length: 16 residues. The CDR3 reads CASSPGTSGPPYEQYF. In DNA form, the CDR3 reads TGTGCCAGCAGCCCCGGGACTAGCGGACCCCCCTACGAGCAGTACTTC. Using reference TRBV5-4 and TRBJ2-7 for the parts outside the CDR3, the full variable domain is ETGVTQSPTHLIKTRGQQVTLRCSSQSGHNTVSWYQQALGQGPQFIFQYYREEENGRGNFPPRFSGLQFPNYSSELNVNALELDDSALYLCASSPGTSGPPYEQYFGPGTRLTVT.

This clonotype was detected a few times. This chain links TRBV3-1 with TRBJ1-1; D remains ambiguous. The CDR3 consists of 11 residues. Looked up from germline, CDR1 is LGHDT and CDR2 is YNNKEL (reference sequence). V shed 1 base and J shed 11 bases, with 8 bases lying between them. CDR3 residues: CASSQAGGAFF. The CDR3 nucleotides are TGTGCCAGCAGCCAAGCGGGTGGCGCTTTCTTT.

The chain carries TRBV24-1 and TRBJ2-1, with 7 positions matching TRBD2. The junction had 9 bases not matched to a gene; V was cut back by 4 bases and J by 1 base. The CDR3 is 17 residues long. CDR1 and CDR2 from the germline V gene are KGHDR and SFDVKD. The CDR3 sequence: CATSDPVGSGSYNEQFF. As DNA, the CDR3 is TGTGCCACCAGTGACCCAGTCGGTAGCGGGTCCTACAATGAGCAGTTCTTC.